The following is a T cell receptor beta chain sequence with its context. The data originate from a study of control samples from healthy donors and cancer patients. TCRdb's copy holds only in-frame clones and misses some; the assay was immunoSEQ multiplex PCR. The sample lists 150,000 to 200,000 clones; roughly 94% were seen once. The V gene's germline CDR1 is LGHNA and CDR2 YSLEER. This CDR3 has 16 residues. V was pared by 0 bases and J by 5 bases, with 16 bases between. This clonotype was sampled from a woman in her thirties or forties in good health. The specimen was blood. V gene TRBV4-3 combines with J gene TRBJ1-2, with D possibly TRBD1 on 5 matching bases. The CDR3 region is CASSQEGSGLGYGYTF. For the CDR3, the DNA is TGCGCCAGCAGCCAAGAAGGGTCAGGGCTCGGGTATGGCTACACCTTC.